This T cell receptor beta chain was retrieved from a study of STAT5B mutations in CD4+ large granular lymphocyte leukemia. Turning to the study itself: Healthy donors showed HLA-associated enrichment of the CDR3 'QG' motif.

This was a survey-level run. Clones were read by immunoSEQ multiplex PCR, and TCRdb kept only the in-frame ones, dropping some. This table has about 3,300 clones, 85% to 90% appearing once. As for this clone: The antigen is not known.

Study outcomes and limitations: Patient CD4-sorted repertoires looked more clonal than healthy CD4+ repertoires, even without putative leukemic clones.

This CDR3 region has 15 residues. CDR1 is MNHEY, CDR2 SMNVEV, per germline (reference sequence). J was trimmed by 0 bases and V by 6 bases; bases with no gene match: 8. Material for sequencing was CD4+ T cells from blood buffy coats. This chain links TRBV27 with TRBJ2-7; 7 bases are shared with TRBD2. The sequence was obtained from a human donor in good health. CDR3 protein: CASRPIGTNSYEQYF. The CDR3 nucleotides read TGTGCCAGCAGACCCATCGGGACTAACTCCTACGAGCAGTACTTC.